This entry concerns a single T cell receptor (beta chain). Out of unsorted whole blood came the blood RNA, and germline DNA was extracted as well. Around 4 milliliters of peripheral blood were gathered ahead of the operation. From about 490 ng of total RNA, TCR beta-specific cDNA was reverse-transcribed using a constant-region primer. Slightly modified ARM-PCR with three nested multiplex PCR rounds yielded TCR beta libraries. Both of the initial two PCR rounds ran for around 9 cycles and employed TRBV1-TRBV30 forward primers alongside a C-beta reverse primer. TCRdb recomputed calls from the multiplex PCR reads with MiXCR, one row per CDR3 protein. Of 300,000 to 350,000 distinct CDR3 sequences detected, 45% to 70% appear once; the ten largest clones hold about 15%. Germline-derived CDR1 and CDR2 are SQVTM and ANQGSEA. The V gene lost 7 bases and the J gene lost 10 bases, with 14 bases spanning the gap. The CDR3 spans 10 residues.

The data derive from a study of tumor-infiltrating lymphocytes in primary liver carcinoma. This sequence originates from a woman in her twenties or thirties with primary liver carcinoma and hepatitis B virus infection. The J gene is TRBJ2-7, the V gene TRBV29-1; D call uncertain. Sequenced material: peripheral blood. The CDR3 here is CSAGETSQYF. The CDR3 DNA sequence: TGCAGCGCCGGTGAAACAAGCCAGTACTTC.